The 5 T cell receptor beta chains below were found in one sample sequenced in a study of T cell repertoires in cytomegalovirus infection. In TCRdb, the reads were re-called with MiXCR into one record per CDR3 protein. Among over 300,000 distinct CDR3 sequences listed, over 7.5% were seen once. The sequencing sample was made of PBMCs. The receptor set was obtained from a human donor in good health (CMV status not recorded). Some clones in this sample may be carry-over from other donors' samples.

The V gene is TRBV7-2, the J gene TRBJ2-7; 7 bases are shared with TRBD2. This CDR3 contains 14 residues. Germline loops: CDR1 SGHTA, CDR2 FQGNSA. The ends lost 4 bases at V and 1 base at J; junction bases unmatched: 4. The CDR3 DNA reads TGTGCCAGCAGCTGGGGGGGAACATCCTACGAGCAGTACTTC. It yields the protein CASSWGGTSYEQYF.

This clonotype was seen repeatedly, ten times or more. The genes are TRBV7-2 and TRBJ2-7; 9 positions match TRBD2. V gave up 4 bases and J gave up 6 bases; unmatched junction bases: 10. CDR3 length: 15 amino acids. Per the germline V gene, CDR1 is SGHTA and CDR2 is FQGNSA. CDR3 DNA sequence: TGTGCCAGCAGCTCGAGGGATGCGGGAGGGCGCGAGCAGTACTTC. Its translation: CASSSRDAGGREQYF. The whole variable domain, remainder taken from reference TRBV7-2 and TRBJ2-7, is GAGVSQSPSNKVTEKGKDVELRCDPISGHTALYWYRQSLGQGLEFLIYFQGNSAPDKSGLPSDRFSAERTGGSVSTLTIQRTQQEDSAVYLCASSSRDAGGREQYFGPGTRLTVT.

This clonotype was seen ten or more times. The rearrangement links TRBV29-1 to TRBJ2-3; the D gene is possibly TRBD2 (7 bases). Germline CDR1 SQVTM, CDR2 ANQGSEA. Trimming took off 3 bases at V and 1 base at J, with 8 bases between the two ends. CDR3 length: 13 amino acids. The CDR3 sequence is CSVERGRTDTQYF. For the CDR3, the DNA is TGCAGCGTTGAGCGGGGGCGCACAGATACGCAGTATTTT.

The chain joins TRBV7-2 to TRBJ2-1; TRBD2 aligns across 14 bases. This CDR3 has 17 amino acids. V was clipped by 5 bases and J by 5 bases; unmatched bases: 8. CDR1 and CDR2 (germline): SGHTA, FQGNSA. CDR3 in amino acids: CASSPYPGLAGDNEQFF. The CDR3 coding sequence is TGTGCCAGCAGCCCATACCCGGGACTAGCGGGGGACAATGAGCAGTTCTTC.

The chain couples TRBV4-1 to TRBJ1-1, with TRBD1 identical over 12 bases. The CDR3 contains 16 residues. The germline V gene has CDR1 MGHRA and CDR2 YSYEKL. V gave up 4 bases and J gave up 4 bases; unmatched junction bases: 7. This CDR3 is CASSPGTGGAGTEAFF. CDR3 sequence (DNA): TGCGCCAGCAGCCCCGGGACAGGGGGCGCGGGCACTGAAGCTTTCTTT.